The 21 T cell receptor beta chains in this list originate from one sample, sequenced in a study of low-dose radiotherapy and immunotherapy resistance in tumors. Time point described: before trial treatment. Gene-specific TRAV and TRBV primers were used for first-strand cDNA, covering alpha and beta chains. Amplification, which lasted 20 PCR cycles, used a constant-region primer and V-primer adapter to amplify TCRs. MiXCR was run by TCRdb on the reads, yielding one entry per CDR3 protein. Of roughly 60,000 distinct CDR3 sequences in the sample, roughly a quarter are singletons; the top ten hold 5.7%. Specimen: PBMCs, collected before treatment. These receptors were obtained from a male donor with prostate cancer.

This clonotype was observed a handful of times. The chain couples TRBV12-3 or TRBV12-4 to TRBJ1-1; D gene ambiguous. The V and J ends lost 6 bases and 4 bases respectively, with 12 bases between them. This CDR3 has 13 amino acids. Here the CDR3 DNA reads TGTGCCAGCAGCATCCAATGGAGCACTGAAGCTTTCTTT. It specifies CASSIQWSTEAFF.

This clonotype was seen a few times. The V and J genes are TRBV6-6 and TRBJ2-5, with 12 bases matching TRBD2. Trimming removed 6 bases from V and 2 bases from J; junction bases left unmatched: 13. This CDR3 is built from 18 residues. Germline CDR1 reads MNHNY; CDR2 reads SVGAGI (reference sequence). CDR3 protein: CASSHLAGGPEAQETQYF. In nucleotides, the CDR3 is TGTGCCAGCAGCCATCTAGCGGGAGGGCCGGAGGCACAAGAGACCCAGTACTTC.

This clonotype was observed a few times. The chain couples TRBV20-1 to TRBJ2-3; TRBD2 matches at 10 bases. This CDR3 has 14 amino acids. The J segment lost 7 bases and the V segment lost 0 bases, leaving 4 bases of the junction unmatched. CDR1 and CDR2 from the germline V gene are DFQATT and SNEGSKA (reference sequence). The CDR3 sequence: CSARDLAGVNTQYF. As DNA, the CDR3 is TGCAGTGCTAGAGACCTAGCGGGAGTAAATACGCAGTATTTT.

Remarks on this clonotype: This sequence may be a read error, since a much larger clone differs from it by one base. The rearrangement joins TRBV5-1 to TRBJ2-5; 9 bases agree with TRBD1. Germline trimming cut 4 bases from V and 6 bases from J; bases unmatched to any gene: 10. This CDR3 region has 15 residues. The germline gives CDR1 SGHRS, CDR2 YFSETQ. CDR3 sequence: CASSQGQGVQKTQYF. For the CDR3, the DNA is TGCGCCAGCAGCCAGGGACAGGGAGTACAAAAGACCCAGTACTTC.

This clonotype was seen ten or more times. The rearrangement uses TRBV6-2 or TRBV6-3 and TRBJ1-2; TRBD1 might be the D (6 bases). Germline V gives CDR1 MNHEY, CDR2 SVGEGT. This CDR3 contains 15 residues. Trimming cost V 9 bases and J 4 bases, with 21 bases left between them. The CDR3 loop reads CASSTSGTNSYGYTF. In DNA form, the CDR3 reads TGTGCCAGTTCTACCTCCGGGACAAACTCCTATGGCTACACCTTC.

In its sample, this clonotype was seen a few times. The V call is TRBV25-1, the J call TRBJ2-7, with 7 bases lining up with TRBD1. J lost 2 bases, V lost 2 bases, and 9 bases had no gene match. The CDR3 has 16 amino acids. Germline CDR1 reads MGHDK; CDR2 reads SYGVNS. CDR3: CASSEPDRDRAYEQYF. DNA of the CDR3: TGTGCCAGCAGTGAACCCGATCGAGACAGGGCCTACGAGCAGTACTTC.

This clonotype was recorded many times. J is TRBJ2-5 and V is TRBV7-2; TRBD1 might be the D (6 bases). Trimming took 2 bases from V and 3 from J, leaving 7 bases between them. Germline CDR1 and CDR2: SGHTA and FQGNSA. CDR3 length equals 13 residues. CDR3 in DNA: TGTGCCAGCAGCTTACAGGGGAAAGAGACCCAGTACTTC. This encodes CASSLQGKETQYF.

As to this clonotype: It is likely a read error: a sequence one base away is far more abundant. This chain joins TRBV6-8 and TRBJ1-4; 9 bases are shared with TRBD1. There are 16 residues in the CDR3. Germline trimming cut 6 bases from V and 7 bases from J; bases unmatched to any gene: 12. Germline assignment: CDR1 MNHGY and CDR2 SAAAGT. CDR3 DNA: TGTGCCAGCAGGAGGGCACCGGGACAGGGCCCTGAAAAACTGTTTTTT. Translation: CASRRAPGQGPEKLFF.

This clonotype was seen repeatedly, ten times or more. The V call is TRBV5-1, the J call TRBJ2-1; D not resolved. Germline values: CDR1 SGHRS, CDR2 YFSETQ. There are 12 residues in the CDR3. Trimming took off 4 bases at V and 10 bases at J, with 12 bases between the two ends. The CDR3 region has the DNA TGCGCCAGCAGCCTCCGCGTTGGCGAGCAGTTCTTC. The encoded protein is CASSLRVGEQFF.

Concerning this clonotype itself: Since a far larger clone is one base different, this is likely a read error. V usage is TRBV9 and J usage is TRBJ2-1, with TRBD1 matching over 9 bases. CDR1 and CDR2 from the germline V gene are SGDLS and YYNGEE. V was clipped by 2 bases and J by 10 bases; unmatched bases: 10. CDR3 length equals 15 residues. The CDR3 sequence is CASSVATGGSYEQFF. CDR3 coding DNA: TGTGCCAGCAGCGTGGCAACAGGGGGCTCCTACGAGCAGTTCTTC.

The chain combines TRBV27 with TRBJ2-4; D is uncertain. Germline CDR1 MNHEY, CDR2 SMNVEV (reference sequence). The CDR3 is 13 residues long. V lost 5 bases and J lost 0, with 5 bases in between. The CDR3 DNA reads TGTGCCAGCAGTCCGTTAGCCAAAAACATTCAGTACTTC. This translates into CASSPLAKNIQYF.

The table lists this clonotype with many counts. The chain combines TRBV7-2 with TRBJ2-7; possible D gene TRBD1, 6 bases. V lost 5 bases and J 0 bases, leaving 11 bases between the germline ends. The germline V gene has CDR1 SGHTA and CDR2 FQGNSA. This CDR3 region has 14 residues. The CDR3 sequence is CASSLGRGSYEQYF. CDR3 DNA: TGTGCCAGCAGCCTTGGCAGGGGCTCCTACGAGCAGTACTTC.

CDR3 DNA sequence: TGTGCCAGCAGCCCCTACGCGACAGGGAACTCCTACGAGCAGTACTTC. Its protein is CASSPYATGNSYEQYF. The chain uses TRBV6-1 and TRBJ2-7, with TRBD1 matching over 7 bases. The CDR3 loop spans 16 amino acids. Germline V gene data show CDR1 as MNHNS and CDR2 as SASEGT. After removal of 6 bases from V and 0 bases from J, the junction contained 11 bases not matched to a gene.

Note on this clonotype: A clone one base away is much larger, so this may be a read error. The rearrangement uses TRBV29-1 and TRBJ2-1, with 7 bases that match TRBD1. CDR1 is SQVTM, CDR2 ANQGSEA, per germline. CDR3 size: 13 residues. V was pared by 5 bases and J by 10 bases, with 11 bases of the junction left unmatched. The DNA for the CDR3 is TGCAGCGTTTCGACAGGGAGCTCCTACGAGCAGTTCTTC. Translating it yields CSVSTGSSYEQFF.

This clonotype was seen a few times. The rearrangement joins TRBV9 to TRBJ1-2, with 7 nucleotides matching TRBD1. Germline CDR1 and CDR2: SGDLS and YYNGEE. The CDR3 totals 16 residues. V trimming: 1 base; J trimming: 8 bases; junction bases outside the gene matches: 14. The CDR3 nucleotides read TGTGCCAGCAGCGTACGGTCCACCGGGACAGAAAGAGGCTACACCTTC. Its protein is CASSVRSTGTERGYTF. The full variable domain, rest sourced from reference TRBV9 and TRBJ1-2, is DSGVTQTPKHLITATGQRVTLRCSPRSGDLSVYWYQQSLDQGLQFLIQYYNGEERAKGNILERFSAQQFPDLHSELNLSSLELGDSALYFCASSVRSTGTERGYTFGSGTRLTVV.

This clonotype was detected ten times or more. V gene TRBV20-1 combines with J gene TRBJ2-3; 8 bases line up with TRBD2. Germline V CDR1 and CDR2: DFQATT, SNEGSKA (reference sequence). This CDR3 comprises 16 residues. J gave up 4 bases and V 5 bases, and 14 bases lay outside the gene matches. CDR3 residues: CSALGEAGGFADTQYF. The CDR3 DNA reads as TGCAGTGCTCTGGGGGAGGCGGGAGGTTTCGCAGATACGCAGTATTTT.

This clonotype was found a few times. V usage is TRBV24-1 and J usage is TRBJ2-2, with TRBD2 as a possible D gene (5 bases). The germline CDR1 and CDR2 sequences are KGHDR and SFDVKD. CDR3 length: 14 amino acids. The V and J ends lost 5 bases and 3 bases respectively, with 9 bases between them. The chain's CDR3 is CATSGVAYTGELFF. CDR3 DNA: TGTGCCACCAGTGGAGTAGCGTACACCGGGGAGCTGTTTTTT.

CDR3 bases: TGCAGCCCAGTAAGGATAGCGGGAGGGCCAACAGATACGCAGTATTTT. Its protein is CSPVRIAGGPTDTQYF. The V and J genes are TRBV20-1 and TRBJ2-3; 11 positions match TRBD2. Germline CDR1 and CDR2: DFQATT and SNEGSKA (reference sequence). CDR3 length equals 16 residues.

The V and J genes are TRBV12-3 or TRBV12-4 and TRBJ2-3, with D maybe TRBD2 (5 bases). The CDR3 spans 15 residues. Trimming removed 6 bases from V and 2 bases from J, with 15 bases in between. The CDR3 reads CASRRLTGNTDTQYF. DNA for the CDR3: TGTGCCAGCAGACGACTAACGGGGAACACAGATACGCAGTATTTT.

This clonotype has at least ten counts. The V call is TRBV18, the J call TRBJ2-7; 9 bases are a match to TRBD2. This CDR3 has 15 residues. Unmatched junction bases numbered 1, after V lost 0 bases and J lost 1 base. Germline V gene lookup returns CDR1 KGHSH and CDR2 LQKENI. This CDR3 reads CASSPPLAGSYEQYF. The CDR3 DNA sequence: TGTGCCAGCTCACCACCGCTAGCGGGATCCTACGAGCAGTACTTC. Full variable domain (remainder filled in from reference TRBV18 and TRBJ2-7): NAGVMQNPRHLVRRRGQEARLRCSPMKGHSHVYWYRQLPEEGLKFMVYLQKENIIDESGMPKERFSAEFPKEGPSILRIQQVVRGDSAAYFCASSPPLAGSYEQYFGPGTRLTVT.

The sample holds many counts of this clonotype. The gene calls are TRBV2 and TRBJ2-4, with 11 bases identical to TRBD2. V gave up 5 bases and J gave up 4 bases; unmatched junction bases: 7. In germline, CDR1 is SNHLY, CDR2 FYNNEI. The CDR3 length is 16 residues. The CDR3 nucleotides read TGTGCCAGCAGTCCAAGACTAGCGGGGAGGAAAAACATTCAGTACTTC. Residues: CASSPRLAGRKNIQYF.